Following are 25 T cell receptor beta chains from one sample sequenced in a study of Tregs in tolerant kidney transplant recipients. Recipients received nonmyeloablative bone marrow transplants from related graft donors, with transient mixed chimerism. Clones were sequenced by immunoSEQ multiplex PCR, and TCRdb holds only the in-frame ones, with some missing. The table records about 64,000 clones, approximately 87% of them present only once. The starting material was CD4+ T cells from blood (PBMCs), obtained 6 months after the transplant. Receptors were obtained from a human patient who received a combined kidney and bone marrow transplant. These T cells may partly come from the graft donor.

In its sample, this clone was seen once. This rearrangement joins TRBV28 to TRBJ1-1, with 8 nucleotides matching TRBD1. The germline V gene has CDR1 MDHEN and CDR2 SYDVKM. The CDR3 is 17 amino acids. Germline trimming cut 5 bases from V and 7 bases from J; bases unmatched to any gene: 18. CDR3 in amino acids: CASSTITRPGTGVEAFF. The CDR3 coding sequence is TGTGCCAGCAGTACAATAACTCGTCCAGGGACAGGAGTTGAAGCTTTCTTT.

The chain is built from TRBV10-3 and TRBJ2-7, with D unresolved. V dropped 3 bases and J dropped 4 bases, with 10 bases sitting between them. From germline, CDR1 is ENHRY and CDR2 SYGVKD. This CDR3 region has 13 residues. Here the CDR3 DNA reads TGTGCCATCAGTGAAAACCAGGTTTACGAGCAGTACTTC. Translating it yields CAISENQVYEQYF.

About this clone itself: The junction differs from germline at one of its ends, possibly a read error. The V and J genes are TRBV7-2 and TRBJ1-6; weak D call: TRBD1 (5 bases). Germline lookup yields CDR1 SGHTA and CDR2 FQGNSA. This CDR3 is built from 18 residues. DNA for the CDR3: TGTGCCAGCAGCCTCACAGGAGCCTCTCTACTACATAATTCCCCCCTCCACTTT. Its translation: CASSLTGASLLHNSPLHF.

V usage is TRBV4-3 and J usage is TRBJ1-4, with 9 bases that match TRBD1. The CDR3 is 15 amino acids. Unmatched junction bases numbered 1, after V lost 0 bases and J lost 5 bases. Looked up from germline, CDR1 is LGHNA and CDR2 is YSLEER. CDR3 protein: CASSQDGTGNEKLFF. The DNA for the CDR3 is TGCGCCAGCAGCCAAGATGGGACAGGGAATGAAAAACTGTTTTTT.

J is TRBJ2-5 and V is TRBV9, with unresolved D. CDR3 size: 16 residues. The V end was cut by 0 bases, the J end by 1 base, with 13 bases between. Per germline, CDR1 SGDLS and CDR2 YYNGEE. CDR3 sequence reads: CASSVEPFYAQETQYF. The CDR3 DNA is TGTGCCAGCAGCGTAGAGCCCTTCTATGCCCAAGAGACCCAGTACTTC.

V is TRBV18 and J is TRBJ2-7; 9 nucleotides agree with TRBD2. Germline trimming cut 0 bases from V and 5 bases from J; bases unmatched to any gene: 2. CDR3 length: 14 amino acids. Germline-derived CDR1 and CDR2 are KGHSH and LQKENI. The CDR3, as DNA: TGTGCCAGCTCACCACCAGTAGCGGGGGACGAGCAGTACTTC. As protein: CASSPPVAGDEQYF.

This rearrangement joins TRBV7-3 to TRBJ2-1; TRBD2 matches at 8 bases. The CDR3 is made up of 14 amino acids. CDR1 SGHTA and CDR2 FQGTGA come from the germline V gene. V lost 1 base, J lost 9 bases, and 5 bases stayed unmatched. CDR3 amino acids: CASSLRRGEGEQFF. The CDR3 DNA follows: TGTGCCAGCAGCTTAAGGCGGGGGGAAGGTGAGCAGTTCTTC.

The CDR3 is CASSPPGHPSSYEQYF. The CDR3 DNA reads as TGTGCCAGCAGCCCCCCGGGACACCCTTCATCCTACGAGCAGTACTTC. This rearrangement joins TRBV7-9 to TRBJ2-7; maybe TRBD1 (6 bases). There are 16 residues in the CDR3. Germline V CDR1 and CDR2: SEHNR, FQNEAQ (reference sequence). V was shortened by 5 bases and J by 1 base, with 18 bases between the two germline ends.

The chain couples TRBV5-5 to TRBJ1-1, with 7 positions matching TRBD1. The V and J ends lost 4 bases and 0 bases, in that order; junction bases with no gene match: 15. Germline V gives CDR1 SGHKS, CDR2 YYEKEE (reference sequence). This CDR3 is 18 amino acids long. CDR3 sequence reads: CASSRRGQPAFMNTEAFF. CDR3 nucleotides: TGTGCCAGCAGCCGCCGGGGACAGCCCGCCTTTATGAACACTGAAGCTTTCTTT.

DNA for the CDR3: TGCGCCAGCAGCTTAGGACAGTTAGTGCGAGGAAACACCATATATTTT. It codes for CASSLGQLVRGNTIYF. This chain links TRBV5-1 with TRBJ1-3, with TRBD1 as a possible D gene (6 bases). This CDR3 is 16 amino acids long. V was cut by 2 bases and J by 4 bases, with 16 bases left in between. Germline values: CDR1 SGHRS, CDR2 YFSETQ.

The chain combines TRBV11-2 with TRBJ2-7, with TRBD1 identical over 9 bases. Germline CDR1 and CDR2: SGHAT and FQNNGV. After removal of 5 bases from V and 2 bases from J, the junction contained 16 bases not matched to a gene. The CDR3 consists of 18 residues. The CDR3 loop is CASSPARKRDRVAYEQYF. The CDR3 DNA is TGTGCCAGCAGCCCCGCCCGGAAACGGGACAGGGTCGCCTACGAGCAGTACTTC. Drawing the rest from reference TRBV11-2 and TRBJ2-7, the complete variable domain is EAGVAQSPRYKIIEKRQSVAFWCNPISGHATLYWYQQILGQGPKLLIQFQNNGVVDDSQLPKDRFSAERLKGVDSTLKIQPAKLEDSAVYLCASSPARKRDRVAYEQYFGPGTRLTVT.

V is TRBV19 and J is TRBJ1-2; the match to TRBD1 covers 8 bases. The length of the CDR3 is 13 residues. Germline lookup yields CDR1 LNHDA and CDR2 SQIVND (reference sequence). The V gene end was trimmed by 7 bases and the J gene end by 8 bases; junction bases not matched to a gene: 9. This chain's CDR3 is CASKPQGVRGYTF. The DNA of the CDR3 is TGTGCCAGTAAACCACAGGGGGTCAGAGGCTACACCTTC. The full variable domain, rest sourced from reference TRBV19 and TRBJ1-2, is DGGITQSPKYLFRKEGQNVTLSCEQNLNHDAMYWYRQDPGQGLRLIYYSQIVNDFQKGDIAEGYSVSREKKESFPLTVTSAQKNPTAFYLCASKPQGVRGYTFGSGTRLTVV.

The chain uses TRBV11-3 and TRBJ1-1; TRBD1 is a possible D gene (5 bases). Germline V gives CDR1 SGHNT, CDR2 YENEEA. The CDR3 is 11 residues long. Trimming removed 8 bases at V and 6 bases at J, with 10 bases between. In DNA form, the CDR3 reads TGTGCCAGCCGGGGGGGGGCTGAAGCTTTCTTT. Protein product: CASRGGAEAFF. Full variable domain (missing parts from reference TRBV11-3 and TRBJ1-1): EAGVVQSPRYKIIEKKQPVAFWCNPISGHNTLYWYLQNLGQGPELLIRYENEEAVDDSQLPKDRFSAERLKGVDSTLKIQPAELGDSAVYLCASRGGAEAFFGQGTRLTVV.

The rearrangement links TRBV10-3 to TRBJ2-7; D not resolved. The length of the CDR3 is 17 residues. Trimming stripped 0 bases from V and 5 bases from J, with 20 bases between. In germline, CDR1 is ENHRY, CDR2 SYGVKD. The CDR3 spells CAISESKSIANRDEQYF. The CDR3 DNA reads as TGTGCCATCAGTGAGTCGAAAAGCATAGCAAATCGGGACGAGCAGTACTTC.

V gene TRBV11-1 combines with J gene TRBJ2-3; 7 positions agree with TRBD2. Germline V CDR1 and CDR2: SGHAT, FQDESV (reference sequence). V dropped 5 bases and J dropped 1; count of bases not matched to a gene: 6. The CDR3 runs to 15 residues. The CDR3, as DNA: TGTGCCAGCAGCCCCCTTGGGGGGGGCACAGATACGCAGTATTTT. This codes for CASSPLGGGTDTQYF.

The genes are TRBV27 and TRBJ2-7, with D possibly being TRBD2 (5 bases). Germline V lookup: CDR1 MNHEY, CDR2 SMNVEV (reference sequence). CDR3 length: 14 residues. V was cut by 5 bases and J by 2 bases, with 13 bases left in between. The CDR3 DNA is TGTGCCAGCAGTCCGGGATCCTTGGCCTACGAGCAGTACTTC. Translated: CASSPGSLAYEQYF.

This clone was observed a single time. The J gene is TRBJ2-3, the V gene TRBV13, with D possibly being TRBD2 (6 bases). Trimming took 1 base from V and 0 from J, leaving 8 bases between them. The germline gives CDR1 PRHDT, CDR2 FYEKMQ (reference sequence). The CDR3 is made up of 15 amino acids. The CDR3 DNA is TGTGCCAGCAGCTTAGTGCGGGGAAGCACAGATACGCAGTATTTT. Translated: CASSLVRGSTDTQYF.

As to this clone: The junction and the germline gene differ at one end; a read error may be behind it. Other DNA sequences within the sample encode an identical CDR3. The chain is built from TRBV19 and TRBJ1-6; D not resolved. The CDR3 spans 12 residues. Germline V gives CDR1 LNHDA, CDR2 SQIVND (reference sequence). The DNA of the CDR3 is TGTGCCAGTAGCGGTCTTAATTCCCCCCTCCACTTT. It encodes CASSGLNSPLHF.

The gene calls are TRBV5-5 and TRBJ2-1; 14 nucleotides line up with TRBD2. V shed 4 bases, J shed 7 bases, and the junction held 4 bases outside the gene matches. The CDR3 length is 15 residues. Germline V gene data show CDR1 as SGHKS and CDR2 as YYEKEE (reference sequence). The CDR3 here is CASSPGLAGANEQFF. CDR3 bases: TGTGCCAGCAGCCCGGGACTAGCGGGAGCTAATGAGCAGTTCTTC.

This clone was found once. V gene TRBV7-3 combines with J gene TRBJ2-1, with a tentative D call TRBD2 (5 bases). V was trimmed by 1 base and J by 7 bases, leaving 5 bases between them. The CDR3 is made up of 12 amino acids. Germline V gene lookup returns CDR1 SGHTA and CDR2 FQGTGA. This CDR3 is CASSLSGNEQFF. The CDR3 DNA is TGTGCCAGCAGCTTAAGCGGGAATGAGCAGTTCTTC.

This clone turned up a few times. The rearrangement joins TRBV6-4 to TRBJ1-4, with D perhaps matching TRBD1 (5 bases). Between the trimmed V and J ends, which lost 6 bases and 7 bases, there was a span of 12 bases. Germline loops: CDR1 MRHNA, CDR2 SNTAGT. The CDR3 extends over 13 amino acids. The CDR3, as DNA: TGTGCCAGCAGCATCCAGGGCGGTGAAAAACTGTTTTTT. Translation gives CASSIQGGEKLFF.

J is TRBJ1-6 and V is TRBV6-5; perhaps TRBD1 as D (6 bases). Germline V gives CDR1 MNHEY, CDR2 SVGAGI. V lost 3 bases, J lost 9 bases, and 9 bases lay in between. This CDR3 is 13 amino acids long. CDR3 nucleotide sequence: TGTGCCAGCAGTTATTCAGGGGCTTCACCCCTCCACTTT. Translated: CASSYSGASPLHF.

In its sample, this clone was seen once. This rearrangement joins TRBV4-3 to TRBJ1-5; D gene unclear. The germline V and J ends were trimmed by 0 bases and 7 bases, with 10 bases remaining between them. The CDR3 length is 14 residues. From germline, CDR1 is LGHNA and CDR2 YSLEER. Here the CDR3 DNA reads TGCGCCAGCAGCCAAGACGTGGGCCCACAGCCCCAGCATTTT. It encodes CASSQDVGPQPQHF.

This chain links TRBV28 with TRBJ2-3, with 7 nucleotides matching TRBD1. CDR3 length: 14 amino acids. CDR1 is MDHEN, CDR2 SYDVKM, per germline. Germline trimming cut 5 bases from V and 3 bases from J; bases unmatched to any gene: 5. Here the CDR3 DNA reads TGTGCCAGCAGTACCCTACAGGGGACAGATACGCAGTATTTT. It translates to CASSTLQGTDTQYF.

The chain carries TRBV6-6 and TRBJ2-1; 9 nucleotides match TRBD2. Trimming cost V 7 bases and J 2 bases; bases outside gene matches: 9. Germline CDR1 reads MNHNY; CDR2 reads SVGAGI (reference sequence). CDR3 length equals 16 residues. The CDR3 loop reads CASTGGLAGAYNEQFF. As DNA, the CDR3 is TGTGCCAGCACCGGGGGCTTAGCGGGGGCCTACAATGAGCAGTTCTTC.